These 32 T cell receptor beta chains were all obtained from the same sample, sequenced in a study of technical replicates of blood from four donors. Sequenced by immunoSEQ multiplex PCR; TCRdb stores in-frame clones only, minus some. The table lists approximately 76,000 clones, 97% of them singletons. Material: T cells isolated from PBMCs. The receptors shown here come from a human donor in good health.

The genes are TRBV28 and TRBJ2-1; 10 bases fit TRBD2. The CDR3 loop spans 15 amino acids. V gave up 1 base and J gave up 5 bases; unmatched junction bases: 2. Germline lookup yields CDR1 MDHEN and CDR2 SYDVKM. CDR3 in amino acids: CASSLSSGRNNEQFF. The CDR3 region has the DNA TGTGCCAGCAGTTTATCTAGCGGGAGAAACAATGAGCAGTTCTTC.

The chain is built from TRBV27 and TRBJ2-2; a possible D gene is TRBD2 (5 bases). Per the germline V gene, CDR1 is MNHEY and CDR2 is SMNVEV (reference sequence). The CDR3 length is 15 residues. Trimming pared 2 bases from V and 5 bases from J, leaving 12 bases between. CDR3 protein: CASSLLLARTGELFF. The DNA for the CDR3 is TGTGCCAGCAGTTTACTGCTAGCTCGGACCGGGGAGCTGTTTTTT.

The V gene is TRBV6-5, the J gene TRBJ2-7, with D unclear. The CDR3 runs to 15 residues. Deletions cut 2 bases from V and 2 bases from J, with 13 bases between. CDR1 is MNHEY, CDR2 SVGAGI, per germline. For the CDR3, the DNA is TGTGCCAGCAGTTACCGCCGTGGGCAAGCCTACGAGCAGTACTTC. Translated, it gives CASSYRRGQAYEQYF.

The chain uses TRBV29-1 and TRBJ2-1, with TRBD1 identical over 8 bases. Germline CDR1 SQVTM, CDR2 ANQGSEA. The CDR3 consists of 17 residues. V lost 4 bases to trimming and J lost 0 bases; unmatched junction nucleotides: 11. The CDR3 DNA is TGCAGCGTTGGGGGACAGGTTAAAACGAGCTCCTACAATGAGCAGTTCTTC. It translates to CSVGGQVKTSSYNEQFF.

For the CDR3, the DNA is TGCGCCAGCCAGGGACAGCCCTCGGGTAATGAAAAACTGTTTTTT. It is translated as CASQGQPSGNEKLFF. V usage is TRBV4-1 and J usage is TRBJ1-4; 7 bases are shared with TRBD1. J was trimmed by 4 bases and V by 8 bases; bases with no gene match: 10. This CDR3 spans 15 amino acids. CDR1 and CDR2 (germline): MGHRA, YSYEKL.

V usage is TRBV4-1 and J usage is TRBJ2-7, with 7 bases matching TRBD1. The CDR3 runs to 15 residues. V gave up 4 bases and J gave up 0 bases; unmatched junction bases: 6. Germline lookup yields CDR1 MGHRA and CDR2 YSYEKL. The CDR3 nucleotides are TGCGCCAGCAGCCCTTTAGACAGGGACTCCTACGAGCAGTACTTC. Its translation is CASSPLDRDSYEQYF.

This chain connects TRBV6-1 to TRBJ2-2, with 8 bases matching TRBD2. The length of the CDR3 is 14 residues. J lost 3 bases, V lost 3 bases, and 0 bases had no gene match. In germline, CDR1 is MNHNS, CDR2 SASEGT. CDR3 DNA sequence: TGTGCCAGCAGTGACGGGAGGGACACCGGGGAGCTGTTTTTT. This translates into CASSDGRDTGELFF.

A few counts support this clone. This chain uses TRBV6-5 with TRBJ1-1; possibly TRBD1 for D (6 bases). This CDR3 contains 13 residues. Trimming left V 2 bases short and J 8 bases short, with 12 bases between. Germline CDR1 and CDR2: MNHEY and SVGAGI. As DNA, the CDR3 is TGTGCCAGCAGTTACGCAACAGGGAGAGAAGCTTTCTTT. Translated, it gives CASSYATGREAFF.

The chain uses TRBV28 and TRBJ1-4; possibly TRBD1 for D (6 bases). The CDR3 loop spans 16 amino acids. Germline CDR1 reads MDHEN; CDR2 reads SYDVKM. V lost 2 bases and J lost 3, with 13 bases in between. CDR3 nucleotide sequence: TGTGCCAGCAGTTTAGATACAGGGCTAGCTAATGAAAAACTGTTTTTT. Translating gives CASSLDTGLANEKLFF.

This chain uses TRBV9 with TRBJ2-5, with TRBD2 identical over 8 bases. Germline V gene sequence: CDR1 SGDLS, CDR2 YYNGEE. J gave up 4 bases and V 4 bases, and 9 bases lay outside the gene matches. The CDR3 contains 15 residues. The CDR3 DNA follows: TGTGCCAGCAGCCCGACCCCGGGAGGGCGAGAGACCCAGTACTTC. Protein sequence: CASSPTPGGRETQYF.

The J gene is TRBJ1-1, the V gene TRBV29-1, with D perhaps TRBD1 (5 bases). Per germline, CDR1 SQVTM and CDR2 ANQGSEA. This CDR3 comprises 12 residues. The CDR3 protein is CSSGGVGAEAFF. DNA for the CDR3: TGCAGTTCCGGGGGGGTTGGCGCTGAAGCTTTCTTT.

This clone was recorded only once. The chain recombines TRBV2 with TRBJ1-1; D is uncertain. The CDR3 sequence is 12 residues long. V was clipped by 6 bases and J by 4 bases, with 9 bases between them. Germline V lookup: CDR1 SNHLY, CDR2 FYNNEI. CDR3 amino acids: CASRLEGTEAFF. The CDR3 coding sequence is TGTGCCAGCAGACTGGAGGGCACTGAAGCTTTCTTT. The variable domain in full, completed from reference TRBV2 and TRBJ1-1, reads EPEVTQTPSHQVTQMGQEVILRCVPISNHLYFYWYRQILGQKVEFLVSFYNNEISEKSEIFDDQFSVERPDGSNFTLKIRSTKLEDSAMYFCASRLEGTEAFFGQGTRLTVV.

This CDR3 is CASSQTPLPHYEQYF. The CDR3 DNA sequence: TGTGCCAGCAGTCAGACTCCCCTGCCGCACTACGAGCAGTACTTC. This sequence joins TRBV6-5 and TRBJ2-7; unclear D gene. Trimming took off 5 bases at V and 3 bases at J, with 17 bases between the two ends. CDR1 is MNHEY, CDR2 SVGAGI, per germline. The length of the CDR3 is 15 residues.

On this clone itself: The junction shows a germline mismatch at one end, possibly a read error. The rearrangement uses TRBV4-1 and TRBJ2-7; 10 nucleotides line up with TRBD2. In germline, CDR1 is MGHRA, CDR2 YSYEKL. The CDR3 consists of 14 residues. The DNA of the CDR3 is TGCGCCAGCAGCCAAGGAAGACTAGCGGGCGGTATGAACTTC. Its translation: CASSQGRLAGGMNF.

V and J are TRBV29-1 and TRBJ2-1; D may be TRBD2 (6 bases). CDR3 length: 14 amino acids. The germline gives CDR1 SQVTM, CDR2 ANQGSEA. Trimming pared 3 bases from V and 6 bases from J, leaving 15 bases between. In nucleotides, the CDR3 is TGCAGCGTTGAGGGACTCACCCCGCCCAATGAGCAGTTCTTC. Translating gives CSVEGLTPPNEQFF.

The CDR3 spells CSVASGRKTDTQYF. DNA for the CDR3: TGCAGCGTTGCTAGCGGGAGGAAAACAGATACGCAGTATTTT. This chain uses TRBV29-1 with TRBJ2-3; 11 nucleotides agree with TRBD2. Germline CDR1 reads SQVTM; CDR2 reads ANQGSEA. The V gene end was trimmed by 4 bases and the J gene end by 3 bases; junction bases not matched to a gene: 3. The CDR3 consists of 14 residues.

The rearrangement uses TRBV19 and TRBJ2-7; the match to TRBD1 covers 9 bases. J lost 1 base, V lost 1 base, and 2 bases had no gene match. CDR1 and CDR2 (germline): LNHDA, SQIVND (reference sequence). The CDR3 contains 15 residues. CDR3 residues: CASSIADRGSYEQYF. CDR3 nucleotides: TGTGCCAGTAGTATAGCGGACAGGGGATCCTACGAGCAGTACTTC. Full variable domain (rest looked up from reference TRBV19 and TRBJ2-7): DGGITQSPKYLFRKEGQNVTLSCEQNLNHDAMYWYRQDPGQGLRLIYYSQIVNDFQKGDIAEGYSVSREKKESFPLTVTSAQKNPTAFYLCASSIADRGSYEQYFGPGTRLTVT.

V usage is TRBV11-2 and J usage is TRBJ1-5, with D unresolved. CDR1 and CDR2 (germline): SGHAT, FQNNGV. Trimming removed 5 bases at V and 0 bases at J, with 11 bases between. CDR3 size: 15 residues. The CDR3 DNA follows: TGTGCCAGCAGCCCCAGAGGCCATAGCAATCAGCCCCAGCATTTT. Protein sequence: CASSPRGHSNQPQHF.

V is TRBV5-1 and J is TRBJ2-1; weak D call: TRBD2 (5 bases). The CDR3 is 13 amino acids. Looked up from germline, CDR1 is SGHRS and CDR2 is YFSETQ. Between the trimmed V and J ends, which lost 2 bases and 4 bases, there was a span of 7 bases. CDR3 region: CASSFGVYNEQFF. The DNA of the CDR3 is TGCGCCAGCAGCTTCGGGGTTTACAATGAGCAGTTCTTC.

This chain joins TRBV2 and TRBJ2-5, with D possibly matching TRBD2 (6 bases). CDR3 length: 15 amino acids. Trimming cost V 6 bases and J 5 bases, with 19 bases left between them. CDR1 is SNHLY, CDR2 FYNNEI, per germline. The CDR3 protein is CASRRSLGAGETQYF. DNA for the CDR3: TGTGCCAGCAGAAGGAGTCTAGGGGCGGGGGAGACCCAGTACTTC.

Details on this clone: The same CDR3 also results from other DNA sequences found in this sample. The chain carries TRBV6-1 and TRBJ1-2, with TRBD1 as a possible D gene (5 bases). V was pared by 2 bases and J by 1 base, with 5 bases between. CDR3 length: 13 residues. Germline V gives CDR1 MNHNS, CDR2 SASEGT. The CDR3 coding sequence is TGTGCCAGCAGTGAACAGGGTAACTATGGCTACACCTTC. Amino acid sequence: CASSEQGNYGYTF.

This clone was observed a few times. The chain uses TRBV5-1 and TRBJ2-1; D gene ambiguous. Trimming removed 0 bases from V and 4 bases from J, with 11 bases in between. The CDR3 covers 15 residues. Germline loops: CDR1 SGHRS, CDR2 YFSETQ. CDR3 amino acids: CASSLGNPGYNEQFF. In DNA form, the CDR3 reads TGCGCCAGCAGCTTGGGTAACCCGGGTTACAATGAGCAGTTCTTC.

V gene TRBV5-1 combines with J gene TRBJ2-3; D remains ambiguous. V lost 2 bases and J 5 bases, leaving 6 bases between the germline ends. The CDR3 is 12 residues long. CDR1 and CDR2 (germline): SGHRS, YFSETQ. Here the CDR3 reads CASSLGEDTQYF. The CDR3 DNA reads TGCGCCAGCAGCTTAGGAGAAGATACGCAGTATTTT.

This chain joins TRBV6-5 and TRBJ1-1, with 10 nucleotides matching TRBD1. Germline V lookup: CDR1 MNHEY, CDR2 SVGAGI. J gave up 8 bases and V 10 bases, and 4 bases lay outside the gene matches. The CDR3 spans 11 residues. CDR3 protein: CATGTGAEAFF. Here the CDR3 DNA reads TGTGCCACCGGGACAGGGGCCGAAGCTTTCTTT.

This chain's CDR3 is CASSQGKGGGNYEQYF. The CDR3 nucleotides are TGCGCCAGCAGCCAAGGAAAGGGCGGGGGCAACTACGAGCAGTACTTC. This sequence joins TRBV4-1 and TRBJ2-7; D might be TRBD2 (7 bases). Germline loops: CDR1 MGHRA, CDR2 YSYEKL. V was pared by 1 base and J by 3 bases, with 16 bases between. The CDR3 runs to 16 residues.

The J gene is TRBJ2-7, the V gene TRBV27, with 8 bases aligning to TRBD2. This CDR3 contains 15 residues. The germline V gene encodes CDR1 MNHEY and CDR2 SMNVEV (reference sequence). The V segment lost 3 bases and the J segment 5 bases; nucleotides outside the gene matches: 9. The CDR3 here is CASSFGGGTPNEQYF. CDR3 nucleotides: TGTGCCAGCAGTTTCGGGGGGGGAACTCCCAACGAGCAGTACTTC.

This clone was seen once. The rearrangement uses TRBV5-6 and TRBJ2-7, with D tentatively TRBD2 (5 bases). The CDR3 contains 14 residues. Germline-derived CDR1 and CDR2 are SGHDT and YYEEEE. Trimming stripped 4 bases from V and 3 bases from J, with 14 bases between. The CDR3 sequence: CASSPTGRGYEQYF. CDR3 coding DNA: TGTGCCAGCAGCCCTACGGGGAGAGGCTACGAGCAGTACTTC.

This chain connects TRBV29-1 to TRBJ2-3, with 8 bases aligning to TRBD2. CDR1 and CDR2 from the germline V gene are SQVTM and ANQGSEA. Losses at the gene ends were 5 bases for V and 1 base for J; bases not matched to a gene: 17. The CDR3 is 18 amino acids. DNA for the CDR3: TGCAGCGTTTTTTGGGCGGGAGGTGCCCCTCGTCGCACAGATACGCAGTATTTT. Its protein is CSVFWAGGAPRRTDTQYF.

The chain carries TRBV9 and TRBJ1-6, with 8 positions matching TRBD1. CDR3 length equals 15 residues. Losses at the gene ends were 7 bases for V and 7 bases for J; bases not matched to a gene: 10. CDR1 SGDLS and CDR2 YYNGEE come from the germline V gene. The CDR3 sequence is CASGGLQGGNSPLHF. As DNA, the CDR3 is TGTGCCAGCGGAGGGTTACAGGGGGGGAATTCACCCCTCCACTTT.

This chain uses TRBV29-1 with TRBJ2-5; D not resolved. V lost 7 bases and J 5 bases, leaving 14 bases between the germline ends. Germline assignment: CDR1 SQVTM and CDR2 ANQGSEA. This CDR3 contains 12 residues. For the CDR3, the DNA is TGCAGCGCCGCCGCGGCCGGGGAGACCCAGTACTTC. Its translation: CSAAAAGETQYF.

The chain couples TRBV7-9 to TRBJ2-7; perhaps TRBD1 as D (6 bases). The germline gives CDR1 SEHNR, CDR2 FQNEAQ (reference sequence). V lost 1 base and J lost 6, with 16 bases in between. The CDR3 consists of 15 residues. CDR3: CASSLGYQGPGEQYF. The DNA for the CDR3 is TGTGCCAGCAGCTTAGGTTACCAGGGGCCAGGCGAGCAGTACTTC.

This sequence joins TRBV7-3 and TRBJ2-7; tentatively, D is TRBD1 (6 bases). The germline V gene has CDR1 SGHTA and CDR2 FQGTGA. The CDR3 is 14 amino acids. Deletions cut 6 bases from V and 2 bases from J, with 14 bases between. In nucleotides, the CDR3 is TGTGCCAGCAGTCAATCCAGGGGCCCCTACGAGCAGTACTTC. Amino acid sequence: CASSQSRGPYEQYF.